The 7 T cell receptor beta chains below come from one sample, sequenced in a study of blood T cell repertoires in COVID-19. Assay: immunoSEQ multiplex PCR; the TCRdb copy retains only in-frame clones and omits some. The sample carries about 250,000 clones, 70% to 90% recorded once. Input material: PBMCs or T cells enriched from blood (not recorded which). These TCRs come from a woman aged 45-59 years who had been exposed to COVID-19.

The chain joins TRBV13 to TRBJ1-1; possibly TRBD1 for D (6 bases). Trimming took 4 bases from V and 5 from J, leaving 26 bases between them. Germline V CDR1 and CDR2: PRHDT, FYEKMQ (reference sequence). This CDR3 has 18 amino acids. Here the CDR3 DNA reads TGTGCCAGCAGCTACCCCGGCAAGATCCCTCAGGGGCGAACTGAAGCTTTCTTT. It encodes CASSYPGKIPQGRTEAFF.

V and J are TRBV5-1 and TRBJ2-3, with 7 bases lining up with TRBD2. The germline V gene encodes CDR1 SGHRS and CDR2 YFSETQ. The CDR3 is made up of 15 amino acids. V lost 4 bases to trimming and J lost 2 bases; unmatched junction nucleotides: 7. The CDR3 loop reads CASSRTGGTTDTQYF. The CDR3 DNA follows: TGCGCCAGCAGCCGGACCGGGGGGACCACAGATACGCAGTATTTT. The full variable domain, in which reference TRBV5-1 and TRBJ2-3 provide the parts outside the CDR3, is KAGVTQTPRYLIKTRGQQVTLSCSPISGHRSVSWYQQTPGQGLQFLFEYFSETQRNKGNFPGRFSGRQFSNSRSEMNVSTLELGDSALYLCASSRTGGTTDTQYFGPGTRLTVL.

This clone was counted between two and nine times. The rearrangement uses TRBV11-2 and TRBJ1-6; TRBD1 aligns across 8 bases. The CDR3 runs to 14 residues. V dropped 2 bases and J dropped 10; count of bases not matched to a gene: 4. In germline, CDR1 is SGHAT, CDR2 FQNNGV. The CDR3 region is CASSLRQGKSPLHF. CDR3 in DNA: TGTGCCAGCAGCTTAAGACAGGGGAAGTCACCCCTCCACTTT.

V gene TRBV7-2 combines with J gene TRBJ1-3; D call uncertain. Looked up from germline, CDR1 is SGHTA and CDR2 is FQGNSA. V lost 3 bases and J lost 4, with 7 bases in between. The CDR3 loop spans 13 amino acids. For the CDR3, the DNA is TGTGCCAGCAGCTTTCAGTTCGGAAACACCATATATTTT. Its protein product is CASSFQFGNTIYF.

The chain links TRBV19 to TRBJ1-1; the match to TRBD1 covers 7 bases. Germline trimming cut 7 bases from V and 6 bases from J; bases unmatched to any gene: 17. The CDR3 has 16 residues. The V gene's germline CDR1 is LNHDA and CDR2 SQIVND (reference sequence). The CDR3 protein is CASMRGNRGIVPEAFF. In DNA form, the CDR3 reads TGTGCCAGTATGAGGGGGAACAGGGGAATCGTTCCTGAAGCTTTCTTT.

This clone turned up a few times. The chain is built from TRBV7-9 and TRBJ2-1; D is unclear. CDR1 is SEHNR and CDR2 is FQNEAQ in the germline V gene (reference sequence). Trimming cost V 0 bases and J 3 bases, with 9 bases left between them. This CDR3 region has 15 residues. CDR3 in DNA: TGTGCCAGCAGCTTAGCCGAACTTAGCTACAATGAGCAGTTCTTC. Its translation is CASSLAELSYNEQFF.

The CDR3 nucleotides read TGTGCCAGCAGCCGCCAGACAGGGGTGTATGGCTACACCTTC. Translated, it gives CASSRQTGVYGYTF. J is TRBJ1-2 and V is TRBV7-2; 8 bases align to TRBD1. This CDR3 has 14 residues. V dropped 5 bases and J dropped 5; count of bases not matched to a gene: 7. Germline assignment: CDR1 SGHTA and CDR2 FQGNSA.